The 17 T cell receptor beta chains presented below share a single source sample, sequenced in a study of shared clonotypes between healthy human individuals. Clones were sequenced by immunoSEQ multiplex PCR, and TCRdb holds only the in-frame ones, with some missing. In the table there are 2 million to 2.5 million clones, roughly 92% of which are singletons. Input material: naive CD4+ T cells from PBMCs. Subset reported: CD45RA+ positively selected. All receptors derive from a man aged 18 to 29 in good health. Some clones in this sample may be carry-over from other donors' samples.

In this sample, this clone turned up a few times. The rearrangement uses TRBV7-9 and TRBJ1-3; 7 positions agree with TRBD1. Germline V gene sequence: CDR1 SEHNR, CDR2 FQNEAQ (reference sequence). V lost 2 bases, J lost 4 bases, and 5 bases stayed unmatched. CDR3 length: 15 residues. The CDR3 DNA is TGTGCCAGCAGCTTACTCGCAGGGGGAGGAAACACCATATATTTT. Residues: CASSLLAGGGNTIYF.

The V and J genes are TRBV6-5 and TRBJ1-5; weak D call: TRBD1 (6 bases). V was clipped by 2 bases and J by 1 base, with 12 bases between them. CDR1 MNHEY and CDR2 SVGAGI come from the germline V gene. CDR3 length: 16 amino acids. CDR3 DNA: TGTGCCAGCAGTTACCGTTGGACAGAGAGCAATCAGCCCCAGCATTTT. This encodes CASSYRWTESNQPQHF.

The V and J genes are TRBV28 and TRBJ1-3; no firm D call. Trimming took off 0 bases at V and 0 bases at J, with 9 bases between the two ends. The germline V gene encodes CDR1 MDHEN and CDR2 SYDVKM. The CDR3 has 16 amino acids. The CDR3 sequence is CASSLWTMSSGNTIYF. CDR3 DNA: TGTGCCAGCAGTTTATGGACGATGAGCTCTGGAAACACCATATATTTT.

The V and J genes are TRBV5-1 and TRBJ2-1, with 10 positions matching TRBD2. This CDR3 is 16 amino acids long. Trimming cost V 0 bases and J 9 bases; bases outside gene matches: 9. CDR1 and CDR2 (germline): SGHRS, YFSETQ. The CDR3 loop is CASSLDLAGGVGEQFF. The CDR3 DNA sequence: TGCGCCAGCAGCTTGGATTTAGCGGGAGGAGTCGGTGAGCAGTTCTTC.

As concerns this clone: The sample carries other DNA sequences with the same CDR3. The J gene is TRBJ1-1, the V gene TRBV19, with D possibly matching TRBD1 (6 bases). V lost 1 base and J lost 0, with 6 bases in between. CDR1 and CDR2 from the germline V gene are LNHDA and SQIVND (reference sequence). The CDR3 has 14 amino acids. The CDR3 spells CASSIGTVNTEAFF. The CDR3 DNA sequence: TGTGCCAGTAGTATAGGGACAGTGAACACTGAAGCTTTCTTT. The whole variable domain, filled in from reference TRBV19 and TRBJ1-1, reads DGGITQSPKYLFRKEGQNVTLSCEQNLNHDAMYWYRQDPGQGLRLIYYSQIVNDFQKGDIAEGYSVSREKKESFPLTVTSAQKNPTAFYLCASSIGTVNTEAFFGQGTRLTVV.

This clone was detected only a few times. The chain combines TRBV5-1 with TRBJ2-2, with a possible D match to TRBD1 (6 bases). The germline V and J ends were trimmed by 2 bases and 5 bases, with 10 bases remaining between them. The germline V gene encodes CDR1 SGHRS and CDR2 YFSETQ. The CDR3 loop spans 14 amino acids. The CDR3: CASSFGQPTGELFF. CDR3 nucleotide sequence: TGCGCCAGCAGCTTCGGACAGCCTACCGGGGAGCTGTTTTTT.

The chain carries TRBV4-1 and TRBJ1-5; D not resolved. The CDR3 has 16 amino acids. The germline CDR1 and CDR2 sequences are MGHRA and YSYEKL. Trimming left V 8 bases short and J 0 bases short, with 17 bases between. DNA of the CDR3: TGCGCCAGCTTCCCTCCTGGGAGATATAGCAATCAGCCCCAGCATTTT. Translation: CASFPPGRYSNQPQHF.

The rearrangement uses TRBV5-1 and TRBJ1-3; D gene ambiguous. In germline, CDR1 is SGHRS, CDR2 YFSETQ. V was cut by 1 base and J by 0 bases, with 11 bases left in between. The CDR3 length is 16 residues. This chain's CDR3 is CASSLLQADSGNTIYF. For the CDR3, the DNA is TGCGCCAGCAGCTTGCTTCAGGCCGACTCTGGAAACACCATATATTTT. The full variable domain, with the rest looked up from reference TRBV5-1 and TRBJ1-3, is KAGVTQTPRYLIKTRGQQVTLSCSPISGHRSVSWYQQTPGQGLQFLFEYFSETQRNKGNFPGRFSGRQFSNSRSEMNVSTLELGDSALYLCASSLLQADSGNTIYFGEGSWLTVV.

The chain links TRBV18 to TRBJ2-7; possibly TRBD1 or TRBD2 for D (5 bases each). The CDR3 is 15 amino acids. Trimming took off 10 bases at V and 0 bases at J, with 19 bases between the two ends. Germline V gene data show CDR1 as KGHSH and CDR2 as LQKENI. The CDR3 spells CATTTGGSGSYEQYF. In DNA, the CDR3 is TGTGCCACCACCACAGGAGGTAGTGGCTCCTACGAGCAGTACTTC.

The V gene is TRBV5-1, the J gene TRBJ1-2; D not certain. Looked up from germline, CDR1 is SGHRS and CDR2 is YFSETQ. Deletions cut 4 bases from V and 10 bases from J, with 17 bases between. The CDR3 length is 13 residues. The CDR3 here is CASSEPGGPYYTF. DNA of the CDR3: TGCGCCAGCAGCGAACCAGGCGGACCGTACTACACCTTC.

V usage is TRBV7-9 and J usage is TRBJ2-5; a weak D match, TRBD2 (5 bases). The CDR3 consists of 16 residues. Trimming cost V 5 bases and J 3 bases, with 19 bases left between them. Germline values: CDR1 SEHNR, CDR2 FQNEAQ (reference sequence). CDR3 sequence (DNA): TGTGCCAGCAGCCGGAGGATGTTGGTGGGCGAAGAGACCCAGTACTTC. This encodes CASSRRMLVGEETQYF.

The chain recombines TRBV4-1 with TRBJ1-5; 8 bases are shared with TRBD1. The trim removed 1 base at V and 3 bases at J, leaving 5 bases unmatched. The germline V gene has CDR1 MGHRA and CDR2 YSYEKL. This CDR3 has 16 residues. CDR3: CASSQGFRGPNQPQHF. The CDR3 DNA reads as TGCGCCAGCAGCCAAGGTTTCAGGGGGCCCAATCAGCCCCAGCATTTT.

J is TRBJ2-1 and V is TRBV11-2, with TRBD2 matching over 10 bases. CDR1 and CDR2 from the germline V gene are SGHAT and FQNNGV. This CDR3 is 15 amino acids long. After removal of 0 bases from V and 6 bases from J, the junction contained 2 bases not matched to a gene. The DNA of the CDR3 is TGTGCCAGCAGCTTAGAGGGACTAGCGAGCAATGAGCAGTTCTTC. Its protein is CASSLEGLASNEQFF.

This clone appeared a single time. The rearrangement links TRBV9 to TRBJ2-2, with 7 bases aligning to TRBD2. Germline CDR1 is SGDLS and CDR2 is YYNGEE. CDR3 length: 14 amino acids. With V trimmed by 5 bases and J by 7 bases, 8 bases remained unmatched. CDR3 residues: CASRRLAGGGELFF. The CDR3 region has the DNA TGTGCCAGCAGAAGACTAGCAGGTGGCGGGGAGCTGTTTTTT.

The rearrangement joins TRBV2 to TRBJ2-2; 8 nucleotides line up with TRBD2. V shed 6 bases, J shed 0 bases, and the junction held 3 bases outside the gene matches. The germline CDR1 and CDR2 sequences are SNHLY and FYNNEI. The CDR3 consists of 15 residues. CDR3 sequence: CASRTSVSNTGELFF. CDR3 bases: TGTGCCAGCAGGACTAGCGTGTCGAACACCGGGGAGCTGTTTTTT.

V and J are TRBV5-1 and TRBJ2-1; TRBD1 aligns across 9 bases. After removal of 0 bases from V and 5 bases from J, the junction contained 0 bases not matched to a gene. Germline values: CDR1 SGHRS, CDR2 YFSETQ. The CDR3 contains 14 residues. The CDR3 loop is CASSLGTGDNEQFF. In DNA form, the CDR3 reads TGCGCCAGCAGCTTGGGGACAGGGGACAATGAGCAGTTCTTC.

Remarks on this clone: The same CDR3 can be traced to other DNA sequences in this sample. This chain links TRBV9 with TRBJ1-1, with D perhaps TRBD1 (5 bases). This CDR3 is 13 amino acids long. Trimming pared 3 bases from V and 0 bases from J, leaving 6 bases between. CDR1 and CDR2 from the germline V gene are SGDLS and YYNGEE. CDR3 coding DNA: TGTGCCAGCAGCGGAGGGGTGAACACTGAAGCTTTCTTT. Its translation: CASSGGVNTEAFF.